The rows below give T cell receptor beta chains drawn from one sample of a study of blood T cells in healthy people across ages. TCRdb re-derived calls from the 5' RACE reads in MiXCR, one entry per CDR3 protein. The sample shows 1.5 million to 2 million distinct CDR3 sequences, around 36% of them seen only once. Sequenced sample: blood. The receptors shown here come from a woman aged 25 to 39 in good health. The CDR3 runs from the conserved cysteine through the conserved F or W. A D gene is named only where the DNA matches it firmly. Expanded clones get a size class; other rows say once, few or many, or leave the size out.

V	D	J	size	DNA	CDR3
TRBV7-3	TRBD2	TRBJ2-1	NA	TGTGCCAGCAGCTTTAAGGGAGGGAGTTGGCCCAAGAATGAGCAGTTCTTC	CASSFKGGSWPKNEQFF
TRBV6-4	NA	TRBJ2-5	NA	TGTGCCAGCAGTGACTGGACGGACCAAGAGACCCAGTACTTC	CASSDWTDQETQYF
TRBV15	NA	TRBJ2-3	NA	TGTGCCACCAGCAGAGATCCCCCGAGGGATACGCAGTATTTT	CATSRDPPRDTQYF
TRBV15	NA	TRBJ1-1	NA	TGTGCCACCAGCCGGCCACCACAGCGGAACACTGAAGCTTTCTTT	CATSRPPQRNTEAFF
TRBV13	TRBD1	TRBJ2-5	NA	TGTGCCAGCAGCCCCGGACAGGGGATTCCTCAAGAGACCCAGTACTTC	CASSPGQGIPQETQYF
TRBV11-2	TRBD1	TRBJ1-1	NA	TGTGCCGGCAGCTGGACAGGCGGGAACACTGAAGCTTTCTTT	CAGSWTGGNTEAFF
TRBV5-1	TRBD2	TRBJ2-2	NA	TGCGCCAGCAGCTCGACTAGCGGGACCGGGGAGCTGTTTTTT	CASSSTSGTGELFF
TRBV30	NA	TRBJ1-2	NA	TGTGCCTGGAGTGTACGGCAGGCGGGAGGCTACACCTTC	CAWSVRQAGGYTF
TRBV12-3/TRBV12-4	NA	TRBJ1-2	NA	TGTGCCAGCAGGCTGGGTAGCTACTATGGCTACACCTTC	CASRLGSYYGYTF
TRBV12-3/TRBV12-4	TRBD1	TRBJ1-2	NA	TGTGCCAGCGTGAACAGGGGGCTCGTCGGAGGCTACACCTTC	CASVNRGLVGGYTF
TRBV5-1	TRBD2	TRBJ2-6	few	TGCGCCAGCAGCTTGGGAGCGGGGGGCACTGGGGCCAACGTCCTGACTTTC	CASSLGAGGTGANVLTF
TRBV2	NA	TRBJ2-7	NA	TGTGCCAGCAGTATGATCTACGAGCAGTACTTC	CASSMIYEQYF
TRBV6-1	NA	TRBJ1-2	few	TGTGCCAGCACTCCCTCGGCGGGGAACTATGGCTACACCTTC	CASTPSAGNYGYTF
TRBV5-6	TRBD1	TRBJ2-1	NA	TGTGCCAGCAGCCTGGGACAGCTTGAGCAGTTCTTC	CASSLGQLEQFF
TRBV7-2	NA	TRBJ2-1	many	TGTGCCAGCAGCCTCGGGACTTTCCCTGAGCAGTTCTTC	CASSLGTFPEQFF
TRBV5-1	TRBD2	TRBJ2-1	few	TGTGCCAGCAGCTTAGGAGCGGGAGGACCCAATGAGCAGTTCTTC	CASSLGAGGPNEQFF
TRBV21-1	NA	TRBJ2-7	few	TGTGCCACCGCCGGGACAGGGGGCTTTAGTAGCGGTCTATACGAGCAGTACTTC	CATAGTGGFSSGLYEQYF
TRBV6-5	NA	TRBJ1-2	once	TGTGCCAGCAGTTACTCGGGGCACCCGAGGGAAGGCTACACCTTC	CASSYSGHPREGYTF
TRBV3-1	TRBD1	TRBJ2-4	few	TGTGCCAGCAGCCGCCGGGACAGAGAAAACATTCAGTACTTC	CASSRRDRENIQYF
TRBV5-1	NA	TRBJ2-1	NA	TGCGCCAGCAGCGCCACTAGTGGAATCAATGAGCAGTTCTTC	CASSATSGINEQFF
TRBV28	NA	TRBJ2-2	NA	TGTGCCAGCAGTTTTGAGGGCCCAGCGAACACCGGGGAGCTGTTTTTT	CASSFEGPANTGELFF
TRBV29-1	NA	TRBJ2-1	many	TGCAGCGCCCTGGACACGAGCTCCTACAATGAGCAGTTCTTC	CSALDTSSYNEQFF
TRBV18	TRBD1	TRBJ1-1	once	TGTGCCAGCTCACCCGGGACAGCGAGTGCTTTCTTT	CASSPGTASAFF
TRBV20-1	NA	TRBJ2-5	few	TGCAGTGCTGAGGCCTTTGGACAGGGAGGGGAGACCCAGTACTTC	CSAEAFGQGGETQYF
TRBV29-1	NA	TRBJ2-3	NA	TGCAGCGTTGGTACAGATGCGCAGTATTTT	CSVGTDAQYF
TRBV5-1	NA	TRBJ2-7	NA	TGCGCCAGCAGTTGGGACTTGTTCTCCTACGAGCAGTACTTC	CASSWDLFSYEQYF
TRBV28	NA	TRBJ2-4	few	TGTGCCAGCAGTCCCCCGGACGGGACGGACATTCAGTACTTC	CASSPPDGTDIQYF
TRBV27	NA	TRBJ2-5	few	TGTGCCAGTAAAGCCGGGACATTGATTACGACCCAGTACTTC	CASKAGTLITTQYF
TRBV10-3	NA	TRBJ2-7	few	TGTGCCATCAGTGAAGTCTCAAGGGGCTACGAGCAGTACTTC	CAISEVSRGYEQYF
TRBV28	NA	TRBJ1-2	NA	TGTGCCAGCAGTAACCCGGGGGTGGTCTATGGCTACACCTTC	CASSNPGVVYGYTF
TRBV6-5	NA	TRBJ2-1	few	TGTGCCAGCGGTCTAGCGCCCAGCTACAATGAGCAGTTCTTC	CASGLAPSYNEQFF
TRBV18	NA	TRBJ2-7	NA	TGTGCCAGCTCAAGAGCGTCTCACTCCTACGAGCAGTACTTC	CASSRASHSYEQYF
TRBV7-9	NA	TRBJ2-7	NA	TGTGCCAGCAGCCTACCGGAAGGGGAGCAGTACTTC	CASSLPEGEQYF
TRBV27	TRBD2	TRBJ2-7	NA	TGTGCCAGCAGTTTAAGTACTAGCGGCCACTCCGAGCAGTACTTC	CASSLSTSGHSEQYF
TRBV6-1	TRBD1	TRBJ1-2	NA	TGTGCCAGCAGTGGTCCGGGACAGGGACTGTATGGCTACACCTTC	CASSGPGQGLYGYTF
TRBV29-1	NA	TRBJ2-3	many	TGCAGCGCTCGGGACATGCCAACAGATACGCAGTATTTT	CSARDMPTDTQYF
TRBV4-1	TRBD2	TRBJ2-5	NA	TGCGCCAGCAGCCCCAATCTTCTAGCGGGGGGACAACAAGAGACCCAGTACTTC	CASSPNLLAGGQQETQYF
TRBV7-2	NA	TRBJ1-2	many	TGTGCCAGCAGCTTAGACAATGTCTATGGCTACACCTTC	CASSLDNVYGYTF
TRBV24-1	NA	TRBJ2-3	NA	TGTGCCACCAGTGACCCAAAACCGGGGGGCACAGATACGCAGTATTTT	CATSDPKPGGTDTQYF
TRBV5-5	TRBD1	TRBJ2-7	few	TGTGCCAGCAGCGCGGGTCTTGGGACAGCTTACGAGCAGTACTTC	CASSAGLGTAYEQYF
TRBV11-1	TRBD1	TRBJ2-3	NA	TGTGCCAGCAGCTTAGAAGACAGGGTTGTCGGTACGCAGTATTTT	CASSLEDRVVGTQYF
TRBV5-1	NA	TRBJ1-2	few	TGCGCCAGCAGCCCAGGAAAGACTACTAACTATGGCTACACCTTC	CASSPGKTTNYGYTF
TRBV24-1	NA	TRBJ2-7	few	TGTGCCACCAGTGATGGTCTGGAGCAGTACTTC	CATSDGLEQYF
TRBV29-1	NA	TRBJ2-3	few	TGCAGCGTTGAAGTTGCAGATACGCAGTATTTT	CSVEVADTQYF
TRBV21-1	NA	TRBJ1-4	NA	TGTGCCAGCAGCAAAGAGCCAGGATCAACTAATGAAAAACTGTTTTTT	CASSKEPGSTNEKLFF
TRBV7-9	NA	TRBJ1-2	NA	TGTGCCAGCAGCCTAAAGTGGGCAGAGTATGGCTACACCTTC	CASSLKWAEYGYTF
TRBV20-1	NA	TRBJ2-7	few	TGCAGTGCTAATGAGCAGGACTTGAGCTCCTACGAGCAGTACTTC	CSANEQDLSSYEQYF
TRBV20-1	TRBD2	TRBJ2-1	NA	TGCAGTGCCCTCTCCACCGGACTAGCGGGAGTGGGTGAGCAGTTCTTC	CSALSTGLAGVGEQFF
TRBV20-1	TRBD2	TRBJ2-5	few	TGCAGTGCCAAGGGAGCTAGCGGGGTACAAGAGACCCAGTACTTC	CSAKGASGVQETQYF
TRBV5-1	NA	TRBJ2-3	NA	TGCGCCAGCAGCTCCATATCATCGGGAGTGGAGGATACGCAGTATTTT	CASSSISSGVEDTQYF